These T cell receptor beta chains were read from a single sample in a study of control samples from healthy donors and cancer patients. The data were produced by immunoSEQ multiplex PCR, yet TCRdb's version contains in-frame clones alone and is incomplete. The table includes 95,000 to 150,000 clones, 80% to 90% detected once. Source material: blood. The receptors were sampled from a man between 60 and 75 years old in good health. The CDR3 runs from the conserved cysteine through the conserved F or W.

CASSPWDRDPLVQFF	TRBJ2-1	TRBV3-1/TRBV3-2
CASSLSYRATGELFF	TRBJ2-2	TRBV7-8
CASSQDSTSSYEQYF	TRBJ2-7	TRBV4-3
CASKSRTGHTGELFF	TRBJ2-2	TRBV6-5
CASSPDITNSPLHF	TRBJ1-6	TRBV18
CASSMQTSDRDEQFF	TRBJ2-1	TRBV5-1
CASSSTYTNTEAFF	TRBJ1-1	TRBV7-2
CASSPPGSANEKLFF	TRBJ1-4	TRBV28
CASSLEGSVGEKLFF	TRBJ1-4	TRBV28
CASSPNGFQPQHF	TRBJ1-5	TRBV18
CASTTTRGYYTF	TRBJ1-2	TRBV28
CSVEGWLSGVQYF	TRBJ2-4	TRBV29-1
CASSLVSGGGTGELFF	TRBJ2-2	TRBV5-1
CASSSDWTGLRQPQHF	TRBJ1-5	TRBV6-6
CASSGTGGSYQPQHF	TRBJ1-5	TRBV19
CASSTPAGDWSGANVLTF	TRBJ2-6	TRBV28
CASRGTSTDTQYF	TRBJ2-3	TRBV6-5
CASSPTDRDFYNEQFF	TRBJ2-1	TRBV18
CASQKGTVYNSPLHF	TRBJ1-6	TRBV25-1
CASSAYRGQGTEAFF	TRBJ1-1	TRBV18
CASSLGLGGKNTGELFF	TRBJ2-2	TRBV7-3
CASRFGTGVVRTEAFF	TRBJ1-1	TRBV27
CASSYGRWDGYTF	TRBJ1-2	TRBV6-5
CASSSNPQGEQYF	TRBJ2-7	TRBV5-4
CASSLGRGRFSPLHF	TRBJ1-6	TRBV7-9
CASSHTTGGSGNTIYF	TRBJ1-3	TRBV4-2
CASSQGTGSSNQPQHF	TRBJ1-5	TRBV4-1
CASSSGGTEAFF	TRBJ1-1	TRBV5-1
CASSLVRNSYEQYF	TRBJ2-7	TRBV5-6
CASSFEGRGTEAFF	TRBJ1-1	TRBV3-1/TRBV3-2
CASSLSRLGDSPLHF	TRBJ1-6	TRBV27
CASSLVRNTEAFF	TRBJ1-1	TRBV5-1
CASSEGMGNQPQHF	TRBJ1-5	TRBV19
CASSLTGGVHTEAFF	TRBJ1-1	TRBV7-9
CASSLAGFSGANVLTF	TRBJ2-6	TRBV28
CASSDVGTYEQYF	TRBJ2-7	TRBV5-4
CASSPPMGIKDGYTF	TRBJ1-2	TRBV18
CASSKGDGTYEQYF	TRBJ2-7	TRBV19
CAISGPYEQYF	TRBJ2-7	TRBV10-3
CASSFGRGDTDTQYF	TRBJ2-3	TRBV7-7
CASSLRANNQPQHF	TRBJ1-5	TRBV5-6
CASSLAHSIQSKPYEQYF	TRBJ2-7	TRBV7-2
CASRGQGINYGYTF	TRBJ1-2	TRBV6-5
CASSWTGLPYEQYF	TRBJ2-7	TRBV6-2/TRBV6-3
CASRSYNEQFF	TRBJ2-1	TRBV2
CASSLDRPYEQYF	TRBJ2-7	TRBV2
CASSLFQNTEAFF	TRBJ1-1	TRBV12-3/TRBV12-4
CASSLVRFAGELFF	TRBJ2-2	TRBV7-2